Listed below are T cell receptor beta chains from one sample, sequenced in a study of shared clonotypes between healthy human individuals. Clones were sequenced by immunoSEQ multiplex PCR, and TCRdb holds only the in-frame ones, with some missing. The profile covers 2 million to 3 million clones, with 80% to 95% appearing a single time and roughly 0.39% taken by the ten largest. The sample was naive CD4+ T cells from PBMCs. The receptors were sampled from a man younger than 35 in good health. Some clones in this sample may be carry-over from other donors' samples. Each CDR3 is given with its conserved first and last residue. D genes are given only for firm matches. Expanded clones are given a class, and other clones once, few, many or no size at all.

J gene	V gene	clone size	D gene	CDR3 DNA	CDR3 protein
TRBJ1-1	TRBV19	NA	NA	TGTGCCAGTAGACCCCGGGGCCTCGGCACTGAAGCTTTCTTT	CASRPRGLGTEAFF
TRBJ2-7	TRBV18	NA	NA	TGTGCCAGCTCACCGGGAGTTGGGGCCTCCTACGAGCAGTACTTC	CASSPGVGASYEQYF
TRBJ1-1	TRBV7-9	once	NA	TGTGCCAGCAGCCTTTATCAAGGCAACCTGAACACTGAAGCTTTCTTT	CASSLYQGNLNTEAFF
TRBJ2-7	TRBV15	NA	TRBD2	TGTGCCACCGGTCTAGCGGGAGTCAACGAGCAGTACTTC	CATGLAGVNEQYF
TRBJ2-3	TRBV5-1	NA	NA	TGCGCCAGCAGCTTGGAAGGTCAGCCTGTAGATACGCAGTATTTT	CASSLEGQPVDTQYF
TRBJ1-2	TRBV4-3	few	NA	TGCGCCAGCAGCCAAGCCCCGGGACGGGGTAACTATGGCTACACCTTC	CASSQAPGRGNYGYTF
TRBJ1-5	TRBV18	NA	NA	TGTGCCAGCTCACCACCGGGTTGGGTTGATGAGGATCAGCCCCAGCATTTT	CASSPPGWVDEDQPQHF
TRBJ1-4	TRBV15	NA	TRBD1	TGTGCCACCAGCAGAGATGGGACAGCCAATGAAAAACTGTTTTTT	CATSRDGTANEKLFF
TRBJ2-5	TRBV5-6	NA	TRBD2	TGTGCCAGCAGCTTTTATGCTAGCGGTAAGGCGATAGAAGAGACCCAGTACTTC	CASSFYASGKAIEETQYF
TRBJ2-7	TRBV7-2	NA	NA	TGTGCCAGCAGCATTGCCGGGACTCTAGAATGGGAGCAGTACTTC	CASSIAGTLEWEQYF
TRBJ2-7	TRBV7-2	NA	NA	TGTGCCAGCAGCTTAGATGGCAGGGCCCTTGAGGAGCAGTACTTC	CASSLDGRALEEQYF
TRBJ1-2	TRBV5-1	NA	TRBD1	TGCGCCAGCAGCTTGTTAGGAGGGACAGACTATGGCTACACCTTC	CASSLLGGTDYGYTF
TRBJ2-1	TRBV5-4	NA	NA	TGTGCCAGCAGCTTATCAGGTAATGGTGAGCAGTTCTTC	CASSLSGNGEQFF
TRBJ2-7	TRBV5-1	NA	TRBD2	TGCGCCAGCAGCCCTCTAGCGGGGATGACCTACGAGCAGTACTTC	CASSPLAGMTYEQYF
TRBJ2-1	TRBV30	once	TRBD2	TGTGCCTGGAGTGTAACTAGCGGGAGTCCCCATGAGCAGTTCTTC	CAWSVTSGSPHEQFF
TRBJ2-7	TRBV7-9	NA	NA	TGTGCCAGCAGCTTAGTTGGACTTACCTACGAGCAGTACTTC	CASSLVGLTYEQYF
TRBJ2-7	TRBV9	NA	TRBD1	TGTGCCAGCAGCCCAGGGACAGGGGACCCCTACGAGCAGTACTTC	CASSPGTGDPYEQYF
TRBJ2-1	TRBV9	NA	NA	TGTGCCAGCAGCCCAGAGGTTCGAGGCAATGAGCAGTTCTTC	CASSPEVRGNEQFF
TRBJ2-7	TRBV28	NA	TRBD2	TGTGCCACCCACGGGACTAGCGGGTTCTCCTACGAGCAGTACTTC	CATHGTSGFSYEQYF
TRBJ2-7	TRBV5-4	once	TRBD2	TGTGCCAGCAGCGTCAGCGGGAGTAAACCCTACGAGCAGTACTTC	CASSVSGSKPYEQYF
TRBJ2-7	TRBV28	NA	NA	TGTGCCAGCAGTTTATGGGGCGGAAGCTCCTACGAGCAGTACTTC	CASSLWGGSSYEQYF
TRBJ2-6	TRBV5-1	NA	NA	TGCGCCAGCAGCTTGTCGGCAGGGTCGACTGGGGCCAACGTCCTGACTTTC	CASSLSAGSTGANVLTF
TRBJ2-3	TRBV2	once	NA	TGTGCCAGCACCGGGAGTAATCTTGCAGATACGCAGTATTTT	CASTGSNLADTQYF
TRBJ1-5	TRBV28	NA	TRBD1	TGTGCCAGCAGTAGGACAGGCACCGGTTGGCCCCAGCATTTT	CASSRTGTGWPQHF
TRBJ2-5	TRBV7-7	once	TRBD2	TGTGCCAGCAGCCGACTAGCGGGAGCAGAGACCCAGTACTTC	CASSRLAGAETQYF
TRBJ2-3	TRBV28	NA	NA	TGTGCCAGCAATGGCCCAGATACGCAGTATTTT	CASNGPDTQYF
TRBJ2-7	TRBV9	NA	NA	TGTGCCAGCAGCGCAGCGGAGCAGGGGTTAGGCGAGCAGTACTTC	CASSAAEQGLGEQYF
TRBJ1-1	TRBV5-1	NA	TRBD1	TGCGCCAGCAGAGCAGGGACAGGCACCCCTACTGAAGCTTTCTTT	CASRAGTGTPTEAFF
TRBJ2-7	TRBV4-1	NA	TRBD2	TGCGCCAGCAGCCAAGTACATGGGTCTGGACTAGCGGGACCATCAGCCTACGAGCAGTACTTC	CASSQVHGSGLAGPSAYEQYF
TRBJ2-5	TRBV4-3	NA	NA	TGCGCCAGCAGCCTTGGGACTCTCGGGGAGACCCAGTACTTC	CASSLGTLGETQYF
TRBJ1-2	TRBV29-1	once	TRBD1	TGCAGCGTAGTTGGGACAGTCTATGGCTACACCTTC	CSVVGTVYGYTF
TRBJ1-1	TRBV28	NA	TRBD1	TGTGCCAGCAGTCTCACAGGGGTTACTGAAGCTTTCTTT	CASSLTGVTEAFF
TRBJ1-5	TRBV6-5	few	NA	TGTGCCAGCAGCCAACGGAGGTTTGAGCCCCAGCATTTT	CASSQRRFEPQHF
TRBJ2-7	TRBV21-1	NA	NA	TGTGCCAGCAGCCCGCTGGGGGGGAAGCCGGACTACGAGCAGTACTTC	CASSPLGGKPDYEQYF
TRBJ2-1	TRBV28	NA	TRBD2	TGTGCCAGCAGTTTACCGGGACTAGCGTGGAATGAGCAGTTCTTC	CASSLPGLAWNEQFF
TRBJ2-7	TRBV5-4	NA	NA	TGTGCCAGCAGCCCCACCGGGACAAGGGTCTCCTACGAGCAGTACTTC	CASSPTGTRVSYEQYF
TRBJ2-5	TRBV2	NA	NA	TGTGCCAGCGATCGGACCAAAGAGACCCAGTACTTC	CASDRTKETQYF
TRBJ1-5	TRBV2	NA	TRBD1	TGTGCCAGCAGGCCGACAGGGTCCTATCAGCCCCAGCATTTT	CASRPTGSYQPQHF
TRBJ2-1	TRBV5-4	NA	NA	TGTGCCAGCAGCCGGCGGCTGGCCGGGCCCCTGTACAATGAGCAGTTCTTC	CASSRRLAGPLYNEQFF
TRBJ2-5	TRBV28	NA	NA	TGTGCCAGCGGGCTCTTAGCTGAGACCCAGTACTTC	CASGLLAETQYF
TRBJ1-3	TRBV28	NA	NA	TGTGCCAGCAGTTTGGGCAGTCTCGGAAACACCATATATTTT	CASSLGSLGNTIYF
TRBJ2-2	TRBV19	NA	NA	TGTGCCAGTAGTATTGCGCGACTAAACACCGGGGAGCTGTTTTTT	CASSIARLNTGELFF
TRBJ1-1	TRBV30	NA	TRBD1	TGTGCCCGGACAGGAATGAACACTGAAGCTTTCTTT	CARTGMNTEAFF
TRBJ1-2	TRBV18	NA	TRBD1	TGTGCCAGCGCAAGGGGACAGGGGATCAACTATGGCTACACCTTC	CASARGQGINYGYTF
TRBJ2-1	TRBV20-1	NA	NA	TGCAGTGCTCGGACTTCTGAGCAGTTCTTC	CSARTSEQFF
TRBJ1-5	TRBV27	NA	NA	TGTGCCAGCAGTTTTCGGGGGGCCCTAAATCAGCCCCAGCATTTT	CASSFRGALNQPQHF
TRBJ2-7	TRBV11-3	NA	NA	TGTGCCAGCAGCTTACGAAGTGGAGGCCCGTACGAGCAGTACTTC	CASSLRSGGPYEQYF
TRBJ2-3	TRBV5-1	NA	TRBD2	TGCGCCAGCAGCTTGGTCCTGACTAGCGCTAGTGGGGGGGCAGATACGCAGTATTTT	CASSLVLTSASGGADTQYF
TRBJ1-5	TRBV28	NA	NA	TGTGCCAGCCACGGGGGGAGCAATCAGCCCCAGCATTTT	CASHGGSNQPQHF
TRBJ2-3	TRBV7-2	NA	TRBD2	TGTGCCAGCAGCTTGACTAGCGGGAGTGGTACGCAGTATTTT	CASSLTSGSGTQYF
TRBJ1-6	TRBV5-4	NA	NA	TGTGCCAGCAGCTTAAGGACAGTGAGAAGTTCACCCCTCCACTTT	CASSLRTVRSSPLHF
TRBJ2-7	TRBV7-2	NA	NA	TGTGCCAGCAGCTCTTTCGGGGGGCTTTACGAGCAGTACTTC	CASSSFGGLYEQYF
TRBJ2-2	TRBV15	NA	NA	TGTGCCACCAGCAGCCGACGGGACACCGGGGAGCTGTTTTTT	CATSSRRDTGELFF
TRBJ2-1	TRBV6-5	NA	NA	TGTGCCAGCAGTTACGTAAGCGGACCTTACAATGAGCAGTTCTTC	CASSYVSGPYNEQFF
TRBJ1-1	TRBV6-1	NA	NA	TGTGCCAGCAGTGAAGACGGGAACACTGAAGCTTTCTTT	CASSEDGNTEAFF